This T cell receptor beta chain was captured in a study of blood T cell repertoires in COVID-19. Study summary: The origin of the acute and convalescent COVID-19 samples was the United States, Italy and Spain.

The repertoire was sequenced with immunoSEQ multiplex PCR; TCRdb's copy has only in-frame clones and lacks some. The data hold some 290,000 clones, with roughly nine tenths observed a single time. V was pared by 6 bases and J by 12 bases, with 13 bases between. CDR1 and CDR2 (germline): SNHLY, FYNNEI. The CDR3 covers 11 residues. Patients in Seattle were enrolled during active infection, then followed longitudinally. Specimen: peripheral blood. This TCR derives from a woman aged 25 to 39 with COVID-19, enrolled during active disease. The V and J genes are TRBV2 and TRBJ2-3, with D unresolved. CDR3 sequence reads: CASSVTDRQYF. DNA for the CDR3: TGTGCCAGCAGCGTGACTGATCGTCAGTATTTT.